These 7 T cell receptor beta chains originate from one sample sequenced in a study of cytomegalovirus exposure and HLA in healthy donors. The PCR had 60 Vbeta and 13 Jbeta primers. TCRdb keeps only in-frame clones here, not all; method: immunoSEQ multiplex PCR. The sample has about 160,000 clones; about three fifths are singletons. The source material was PBMCs. Receptors were obtained from a woman aged 55-69 years in good health and CMV-seropositive.

The V gene is TRBV29-1, the J gene TRBJ2-7, with TRBD1 identical over 10 bases. The ends lost 2 bases at V and 3 bases at J; junction bases unmatched: 7. This CDR3 region has 15 residues. Germline lookup yields CDR1 SQVTM and CDR2 ANQGSEA. CDR3 DNA sequence: TGCAGCGTTGAAAGGGGGACAGGGGCCAACTACGAGCAGTACTTC. Its translation is CSVERGTGANYEQYF.

V gene TRBV27 combines with J gene TRBJ2-1, with 9 bases identical to TRBD2. The ends lost 6 bases at V and 6 bases at J; junction bases unmatched: 9. Germline V lookup: CDR1 MNHEY, CDR2 SMNVEV (reference sequence). There are 15 residues in the CDR3. The CDR3 loop is CASRPGTSFPNEQFF. CDR3 DNA sequence: TGTGCCAGCAGGCCCGGGACTAGCTTCCCCAATGAGCAGTTCTTC.

The chain has TRBV10-3 and TRBJ2-7, with D possibly being TRBD1 (6 bases). Trimming removed 5 bases from V and 6 bases from J, with 17 bases in between. CDR1 is ENHRY, CDR2 SYGVKD, per germline. The CDR3 runs to 14 residues. The CDR3 DNA sequence: TGTGCCATCAGTCTCGAACAGGGTGGGCCCGAGCAGTACTTC. Amino acids: CAISLEQGGPEQYF.

DNA of the CDR3: TGTGCCAGCAGTTTAGTGAACGCCCGAGCCTTCTCTGGAAACACCATATATTTT. Amino acids: CASSLVNARAFSGNTIYF. This chain connects TRBV28 to TRBJ1-3; D is uncertain. In germline, CDR1 is MDHEN, CDR2 SYDVKM. V was shortened by 2 bases and J by 0 bases, with 17 bases between the two germline ends. CDR3 length: 18 amino acids.

This clone came up a few times. V is TRBV2 and J is TRBJ2-3; D unresolved. This CDR3 is 12 amino acids long. CDR1 is SNHLY and CDR2 is FYNNEI in the germline V gene. Trimming stripped 2 bases from V and 3 bases from J, with 3 bases between. This CDR3 is CASSERTDTQYF. The CDR3 DNA follows: TGTGCCAGCAGTGAACGGACAGATACGCAGTATTTT.

In its sample, this clone was seen a few times. The sample has other DNA sequences that encode this CDR3 too. This rearrangement joins TRBV4-3 to TRBJ2-7, with D possibly TRBD2 on 5 matching bases. Germline-derived CDR1 and CDR2 are LGHNA and YSLEER. The ends were cut back, 3 bases at V and 0 bases at J, with 18 bases in the middle. CDR3 length: 17 residues. The CDR3 region has the DNA TGCGCCAGCAGCCAGTACGCGTTAACGGGGAGCTCCTACGAGCAGTACTTC. It yields the protein CASSQYALTGSSYEQYF.

This sequence joins TRBV10-3 and TRBJ1-1, with D uncertain. The CDR3 runs 13 residues. In germline, CDR1 is ENHRY, CDR2 SYGVKD. Deletions cut 8 bases from V and 0 bases from J, with 10 bases between. The DNA for the CDR3 is TGTGCCATCGCATTAGCACTGAACACTGAAGCTTTCTTT. Protein sequence: CAIALALNTEAFF.